This TCR beta chain derives from a study of cytomegalovirus exposure and HLA in healthy donors. Study-wide background: Early released data had around 88 million unique TCRs, all coming from HLA-typed donors.

For this clone: Its specificity is unknown.

Per germline, CDR1 SGHVS and CDR2 FQNEAQ. This CDR3 spans 17 amino acids. V dropped 5 bases and J dropped 7 bases, with 21 bases sitting between them. Overall study findings and caveats: Later on, an analysis found that several of the most significant clusters appeared to be linked to common viral pathogens, which included parvovirus B19. Sequencing depth across donors, presence/absence analyses assumed, was roughly uniform.

Primers: 60 Vbeta forward and 13 Jbeta reverse. Only in-frame clones appear in the TCRdb table, and some are missing; sequencing was by immunoSEQ multiplex PCR. This table holds around 80,000 clones, around 70% found once. The V gene is TRBV7-8, the J gene TRBJ1-6; D might be TRBD1 (5 bases). The sequence derives from a man aged 35 to 55 in good health and CMV-seropositive. Sequencing input: PBMCs. The CDR3, as DNA: TGTGCCAGCAGCCCCCCTTTATTACAGGTAGGAAATTCACCCCTCCACTTT. This sequence encodes CASSPPLLQVGNSPLHF. The complete variable domain, with remaining parts taken from reference TRBV7-8 and TRBJ1-6, reads GAGVSQSPRYKVAKRGQDVALRCDPISGHVSLFWYQQALGQGPEFLTYFQNEAQLDKSGLPSDRFFAERPEGSVSTLKIQRTQQEDSAVYLCASSPPLLQVGNSPLHFGNGTRLTVT.